Below are 3 T cell receptor beta chains sequenced from a single sample in a study of cytomegalovirus exposure and HLA in healthy donors. A multiplex PCR was run with 60 Vbeta primers and 13 Jbeta primers. Here immunoSEQ multiplex PCR was the method, and the copy in TCRdb shows in-frame clones only, minus some. The sample lists 110,000 to 150,000 clones; 77% were seen once. The material sequenced was PBMCs. The origin of the receptors is a male donor in good health and CMV-seronegative.

The chain couples TRBV19 to TRBJ2-3; 7 bases agree with TRBD1. With V trimmed by 5 bases and J by 0 bases, 5 bases remained unmatched. The V gene's germline CDR1 is LNHDA and CDR2 SQIVND (reference sequence). The CDR3 contains 15 residues. The CDR3 loop reads CASSDRQGSTDTQYF. CDR3 bases: TGTGCCAGTAGTGACCGACAGGGAAGCACAGATACGCAGTATTTT. The full variable domain, completed using reference TRBV19 and TRBJ2-3, is DGGITQSPKYLFRKEGQNVTLSCEQNLNHDAMYWYRQDPGQGLRLIYYSQIVNDFQKGDIAEGYSVSREKKESFPLTVTSAQKNPTAFYLCASSDRQGSTDTQYFGPGTRLTVL.

The CDR3 loop reads CASTFPGTLNYGYTF. CDR3 coding DNA: TGTGCCAGTACCTTTCCCGGGACTCTAAACTATGGCTACACCTTC. The rearrangement links TRBV19 to TRBJ1-2; D perhaps matches TRBD1 (5 bases). The germline V gene has CDR1 LNHDA and CDR2 SQIVND (reference sequence). V lost 7 bases and J 2 bases, leaving 17 bases between the germline ends. The CDR3 contains 15 residues.

This clone has more than one count but fewer than ten. V usage is TRBV9 and J usage is TRBJ1-1, with unresolved D. The germline V gene encodes CDR1 SGDLS and CDR2 YYNGEE. The CDR3 totals 15 residues. The ends were cut back, 5 bases at V and 5 bases at J, with 19 bases in the middle. The CDR3 loop is CASSYLRSIRTEAFF. The CDR3, as DNA: TGTGCCAGCAGTTACTTACGGAGCATCCGAACTGAAGCTTTCTTT. Full variable domain (missing parts from reference TRBV9 and TRBJ1-1): DSGVTQTPKHLITATGQRVTLRCSPRSGDLSVYWYQQSLDQGLQFLIQYYNGEERAKGNILERFSAQQFPDLHSELNLSSLELGDSALYFCASSYLRSIRTEAFFGQGTRLTVV.